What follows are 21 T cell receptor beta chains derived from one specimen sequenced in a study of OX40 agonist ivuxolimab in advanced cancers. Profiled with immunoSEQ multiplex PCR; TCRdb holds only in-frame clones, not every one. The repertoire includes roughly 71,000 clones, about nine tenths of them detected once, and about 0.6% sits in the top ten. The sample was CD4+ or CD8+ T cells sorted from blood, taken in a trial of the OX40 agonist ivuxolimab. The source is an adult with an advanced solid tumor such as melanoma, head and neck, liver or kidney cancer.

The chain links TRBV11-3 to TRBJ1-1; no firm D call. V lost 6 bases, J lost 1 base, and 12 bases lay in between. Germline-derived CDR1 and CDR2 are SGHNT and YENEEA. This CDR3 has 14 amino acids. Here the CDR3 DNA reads TGTGCCAGCAGTCTTGGAGGGAAGAACACTGAAGCTTTCTTT. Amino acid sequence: CASSLGGKNTEAFF.

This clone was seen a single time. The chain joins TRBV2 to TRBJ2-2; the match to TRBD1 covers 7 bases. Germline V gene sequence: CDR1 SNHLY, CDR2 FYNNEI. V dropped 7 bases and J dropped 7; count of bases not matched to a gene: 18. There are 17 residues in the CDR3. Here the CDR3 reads CASIPRGQGEVGGELFF. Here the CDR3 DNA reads TGTGCCAGCATCCCTAGGGGGCAGGGCGAGGTCGGCGGGGAGCTGTTTTTT.

The CDR3 bases are TGCGCCAGCAGCTTGGGAACAGGTGATAGTCAGTTCTTC. Protein sequence: CASSLGTGDSQFF. This chain links TRBV5-1 with TRBJ2-1; tentative D call: TRBD1 (5 bases). The CDR3 consists of 13 residues. CDR1 is SGHRS and CDR2 is YFSETQ in the germline V gene. The V gene lost 0 bases and the J gene lost 13 bases, with 14 bases spanning the gap.

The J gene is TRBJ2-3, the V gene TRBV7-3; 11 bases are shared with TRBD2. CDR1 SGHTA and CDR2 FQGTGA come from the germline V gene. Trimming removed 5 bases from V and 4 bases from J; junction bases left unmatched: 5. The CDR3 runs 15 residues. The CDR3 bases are TGTGCCAGCAGCCAACTAGCGGGGGCCCCAGATACGCAGTATTTT. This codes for CASSQLAGAPDTQYF.

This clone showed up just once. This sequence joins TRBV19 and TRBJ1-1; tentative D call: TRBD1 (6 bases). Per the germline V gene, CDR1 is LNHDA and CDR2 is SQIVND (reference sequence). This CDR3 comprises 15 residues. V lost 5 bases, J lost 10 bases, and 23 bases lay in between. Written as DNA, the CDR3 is TGTGCCAGTAGTGGTCCACAGGGATATAGTTTACGAGCTTTCTTT. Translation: CASSGPQGYSLRAFF.

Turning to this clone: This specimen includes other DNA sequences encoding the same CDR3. The chain's CDR3 is CASGQGVSGNTIYF. CDR3 nucleotide sequence: TGTGCCAGTGGACAGGGAGTCTCTGGAAACACCATATATTTT. The chain links TRBV19 to TRBJ1-3, with TRBD1 matching over 8 bases. Trimming removed 8 bases from V and 0 bases from J; junction bases left unmatched: 3. The germline V gene encodes CDR1 LNHDA and CDR2 SQIVND (reference sequence). This CDR3 spans 14 amino acids.

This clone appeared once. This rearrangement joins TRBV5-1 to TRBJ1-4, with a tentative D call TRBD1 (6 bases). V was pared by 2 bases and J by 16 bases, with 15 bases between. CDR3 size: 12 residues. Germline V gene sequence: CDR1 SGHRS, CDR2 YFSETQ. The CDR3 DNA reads TGCGCCAGCAGCTTCGCCGGGACAATCTGGTTTTTT. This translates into CASSFAGTIWFF.

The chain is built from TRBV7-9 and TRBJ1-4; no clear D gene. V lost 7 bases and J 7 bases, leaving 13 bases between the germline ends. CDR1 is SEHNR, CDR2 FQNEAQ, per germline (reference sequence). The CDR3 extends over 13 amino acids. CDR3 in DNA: TGTGCCAGCACCAATAGCGGGAGTGAAAAACTGTTTTTT. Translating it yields CASTNSGSEKLFF.

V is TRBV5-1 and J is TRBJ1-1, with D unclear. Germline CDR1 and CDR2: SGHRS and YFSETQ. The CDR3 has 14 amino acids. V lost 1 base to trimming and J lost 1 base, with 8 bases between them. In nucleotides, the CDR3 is TGCGCCAGCAGCTTGACGGACCCGAACACTGAAGCTTTCTTT. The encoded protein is CASSLTDPNTEAFF.

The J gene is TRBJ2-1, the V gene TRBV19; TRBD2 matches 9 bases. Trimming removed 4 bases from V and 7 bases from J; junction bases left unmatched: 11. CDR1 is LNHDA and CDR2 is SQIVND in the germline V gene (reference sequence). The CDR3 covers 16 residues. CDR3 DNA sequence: TGTGCCAGTAGTAAAGAGGGCGGGGGGGCGAGAAATGAGCAGTTCTTC. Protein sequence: CASSKEGGGARNEQFF. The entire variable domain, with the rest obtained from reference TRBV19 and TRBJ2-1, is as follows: DGGITQSPKYLFRKEGQNVTLSCEQNLNHDAMYWYRQDPGQGLRLIYYSQIVNDFQKGDIAEGYSVSREKKESFPLTVTSAQKNPTAFYLCASSKEGGGARNEQFFGPGTRLTVL.

The CDR3 region is CASSSGLAGGLVDTQYF. As DNA, the CDR3 is TGCGCCAGCAGTTCGGGACTAGCGGGGGGGCTTGTAGATACGCAGTATTTT. The chain uses TRBV5-1 and TRBJ2-3; 16 nucleotides agree with TRBD2. J lost 5 bases, V lost 5 bases, and 8 bases had no gene match. Germline loops: CDR1 SGHRS, CDR2 YFSETQ. The CDR3 runs to 17 residues.

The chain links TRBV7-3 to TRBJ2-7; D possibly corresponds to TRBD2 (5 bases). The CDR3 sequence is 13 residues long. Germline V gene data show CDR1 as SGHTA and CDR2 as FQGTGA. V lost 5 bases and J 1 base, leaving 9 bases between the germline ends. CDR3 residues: CASSPPGSYEQYF. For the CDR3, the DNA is TGTGCCAGCAGCCCTCCGGGGTCCTACGAGCAGTACTTC.

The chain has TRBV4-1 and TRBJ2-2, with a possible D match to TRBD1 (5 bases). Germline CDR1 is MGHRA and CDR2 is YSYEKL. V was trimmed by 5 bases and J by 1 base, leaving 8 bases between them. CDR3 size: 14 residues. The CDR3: CASSGALNTGELFF. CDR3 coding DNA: TGCGCCAGCAGCGGGGCCTTGAACACCGGGGAGCTGTTTTTT.

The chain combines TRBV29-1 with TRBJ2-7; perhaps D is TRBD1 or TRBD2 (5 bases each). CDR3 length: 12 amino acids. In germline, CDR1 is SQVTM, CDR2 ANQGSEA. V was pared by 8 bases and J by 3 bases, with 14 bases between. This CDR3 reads CSSRDGSYEQYF. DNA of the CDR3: TGCAGCTCCCGGGACGGCAGCTACGAGCAGTACTTC.

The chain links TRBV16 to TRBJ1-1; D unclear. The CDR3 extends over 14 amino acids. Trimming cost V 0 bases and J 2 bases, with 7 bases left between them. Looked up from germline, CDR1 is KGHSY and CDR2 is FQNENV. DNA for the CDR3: TGTGCCAGCAGCCAATCGGCGGGAAACACTGAAGCTTTCTTT. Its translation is CASSQSAGNTEAFF.

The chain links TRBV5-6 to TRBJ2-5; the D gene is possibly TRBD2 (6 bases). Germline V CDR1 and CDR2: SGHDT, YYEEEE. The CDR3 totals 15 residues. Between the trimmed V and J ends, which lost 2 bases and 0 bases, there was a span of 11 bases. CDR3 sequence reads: CASSFGLTHQETQYF. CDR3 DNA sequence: TGTGCCAGCAGCTTCGGACTAACCCACCAAGAGACCCAGTACTTC.

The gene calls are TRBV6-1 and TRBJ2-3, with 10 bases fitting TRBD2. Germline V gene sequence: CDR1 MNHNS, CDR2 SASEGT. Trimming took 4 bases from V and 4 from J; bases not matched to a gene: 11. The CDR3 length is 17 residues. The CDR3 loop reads CASSGAPSGGASDTQYF. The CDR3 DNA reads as TGTGCCAGCAGTGGGGCCCCCAGCGGGGGGGCGTCAGATACGCAGTATTTT.

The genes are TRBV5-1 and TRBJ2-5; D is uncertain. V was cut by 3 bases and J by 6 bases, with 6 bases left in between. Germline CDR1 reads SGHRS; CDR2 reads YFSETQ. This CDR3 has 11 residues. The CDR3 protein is CASSYEQTQYF. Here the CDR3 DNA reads TGCGCCAGCAGCTACGAACAGACCCAGTACTTC.

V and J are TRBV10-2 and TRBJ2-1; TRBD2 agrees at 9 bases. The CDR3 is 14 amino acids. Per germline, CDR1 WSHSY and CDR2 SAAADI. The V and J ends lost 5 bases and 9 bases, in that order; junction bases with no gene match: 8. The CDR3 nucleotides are TGCGCCAGCAGTATAGCGGGGGTGGGTGTTGAGCAGTTCTTC. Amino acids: CASSIAGVGVEQFF.

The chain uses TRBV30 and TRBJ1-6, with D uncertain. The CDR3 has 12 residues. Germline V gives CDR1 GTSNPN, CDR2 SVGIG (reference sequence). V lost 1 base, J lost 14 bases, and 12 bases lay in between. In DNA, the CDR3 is TGTGCCTGGAGTGCCGGCCGTAGGTCCCTCCACTTT. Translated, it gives CAWSAGRRSLHF. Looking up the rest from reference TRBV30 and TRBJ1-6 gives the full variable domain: SQTIHQWPATLVQPVGSPLSLECTVEGTSNPNLYWYRQAAGRGLQLLFYSVGIGQISSEVPQNLSASRPQDRQFILSSKKLLLSDSGFYLCAWSAGRRSLHFGNGTRLTVT.

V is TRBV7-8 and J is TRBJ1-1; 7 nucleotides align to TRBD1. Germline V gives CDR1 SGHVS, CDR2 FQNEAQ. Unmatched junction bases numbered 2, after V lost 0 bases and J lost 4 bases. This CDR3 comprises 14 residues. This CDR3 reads CASSLAEGATEAFF. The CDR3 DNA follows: TGTGCCAGCAGCTTAGCTGAGGGGGCCACTGAAGCTTTCTTT.